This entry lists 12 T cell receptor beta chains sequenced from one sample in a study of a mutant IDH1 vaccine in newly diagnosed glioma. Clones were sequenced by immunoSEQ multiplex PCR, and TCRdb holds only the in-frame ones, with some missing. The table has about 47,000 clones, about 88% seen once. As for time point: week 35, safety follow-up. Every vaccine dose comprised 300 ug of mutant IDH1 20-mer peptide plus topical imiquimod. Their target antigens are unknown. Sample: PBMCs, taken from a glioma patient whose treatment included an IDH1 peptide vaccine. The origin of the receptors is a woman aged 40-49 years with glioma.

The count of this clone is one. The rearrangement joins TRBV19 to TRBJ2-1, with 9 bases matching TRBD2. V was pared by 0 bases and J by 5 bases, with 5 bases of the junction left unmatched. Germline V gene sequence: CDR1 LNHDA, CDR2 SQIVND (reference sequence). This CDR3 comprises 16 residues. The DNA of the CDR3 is TGTGCCAGTAGTATAGATGGCGGGGGGGCCCACAATGAGCAGTTCTTC. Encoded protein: CASSIDGGGAHNEQFF.

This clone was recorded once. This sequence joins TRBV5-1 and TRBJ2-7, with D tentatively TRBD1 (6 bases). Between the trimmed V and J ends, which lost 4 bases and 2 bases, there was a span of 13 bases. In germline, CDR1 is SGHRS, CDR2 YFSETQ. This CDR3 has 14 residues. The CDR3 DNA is TGCGCCAGCAGCCACGGGACATCAACCTACGAGCAGTACTTC. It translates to CASSHGTSTYEQYF.

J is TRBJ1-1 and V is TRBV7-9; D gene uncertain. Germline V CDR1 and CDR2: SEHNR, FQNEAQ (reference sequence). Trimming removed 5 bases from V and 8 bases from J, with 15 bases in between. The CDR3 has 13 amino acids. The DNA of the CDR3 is TGTGCCAGCAGCCCCTGGGGTGTGACCGAAGCTTTCTTT. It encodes CASSPWGVTEAFF.

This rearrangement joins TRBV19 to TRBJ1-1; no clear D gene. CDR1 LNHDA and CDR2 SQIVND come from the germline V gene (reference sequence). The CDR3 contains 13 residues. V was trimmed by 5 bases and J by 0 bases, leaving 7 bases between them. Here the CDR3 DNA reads TGTGCCAGTAGTCGCGAGGTGAACACTGAAGCTTTCTTT. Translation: CASSREVNTEAFF.

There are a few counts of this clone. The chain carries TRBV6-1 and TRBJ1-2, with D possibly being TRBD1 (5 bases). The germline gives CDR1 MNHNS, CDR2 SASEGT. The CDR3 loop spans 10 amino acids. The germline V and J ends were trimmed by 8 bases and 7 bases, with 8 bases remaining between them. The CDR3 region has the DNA TGTGCCAGCCGGCAGGGTGGCTACACCTTC. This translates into CASRQGGYTF.

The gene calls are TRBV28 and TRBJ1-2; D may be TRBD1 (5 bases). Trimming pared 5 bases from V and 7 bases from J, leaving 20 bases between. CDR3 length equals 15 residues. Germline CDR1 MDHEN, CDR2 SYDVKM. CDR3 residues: CASSLADRDRGGYTF. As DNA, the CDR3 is TGTGCCAGCAGTCTAGCGGACCGGGACCGGGGTGGCTACACCTTC.

CDR3 DNA: TGTGCCAGCAGCTTAATGGGGACAGTGAACACTGAAGCTTTCTTT. Residues: CASSLMGTVNTEAFF. The rearrangement links TRBV7-9 to TRBJ1-1; 7 bases are shared with TRBD1. J gave up 0 bases and V 2 bases, and 3 bases lay outside the gene matches. CDR1 is SEHNR and CDR2 is FQNEAQ in the germline V gene (reference sequence). The CDR3 totals 15 residues. Full variable domain (outside the CDR3, taken from reference TRBV7-9 and TRBJ1-1): DTGVSQNPRHKITKRGQNVTFRCDPISEHNRLYWYRQTLGQGPEFLTYFQNEAQLEKSRLLSDRFSAERPKGSFSTLEIQRTEQGDSAMYLCASSLMGTVNTEAFFGQGTRLTVV.

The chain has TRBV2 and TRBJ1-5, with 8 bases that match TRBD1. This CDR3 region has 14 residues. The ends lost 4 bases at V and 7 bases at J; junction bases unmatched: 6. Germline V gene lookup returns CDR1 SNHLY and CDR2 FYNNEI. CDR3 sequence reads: CASSATGGLQPQHF. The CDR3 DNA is TGTGCCAGCAGTGCCACAGGGGGTTTACAGCCCCAGCATTTT.

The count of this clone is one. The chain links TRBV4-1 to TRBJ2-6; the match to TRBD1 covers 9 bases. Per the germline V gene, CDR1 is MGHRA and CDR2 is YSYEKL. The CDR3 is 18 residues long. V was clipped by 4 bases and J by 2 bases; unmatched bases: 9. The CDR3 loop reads CASSRTGGAATGANVLTF. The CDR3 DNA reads TGCGCCAGCAGCCGCACAGGGGGCGCAGCCACTGGGGCCAACGTCCTGACTTTC.

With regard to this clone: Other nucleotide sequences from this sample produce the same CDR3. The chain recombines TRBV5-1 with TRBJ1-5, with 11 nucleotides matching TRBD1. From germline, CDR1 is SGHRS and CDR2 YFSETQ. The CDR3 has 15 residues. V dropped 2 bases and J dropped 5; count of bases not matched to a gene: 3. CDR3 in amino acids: CASSLRTGGDQPQHF. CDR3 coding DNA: TGCGCCAGCAGCTTAAGGACAGGGGGCGATCAGCCCCAGCATTTT.

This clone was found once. The CDR3 reads CASSQQGFRDTEAFF. The CDR3 DNA follows: TGCGCCAGCAGCCAACAAGGATTTCGGGACACTGAAGCTTTCTTT. V and J are TRBV4-1 and TRBJ1-1; unclear D gene. The CDR3 has 15 amino acids. From germline, CDR1 is MGHRA and CDR2 YSYEKL. Trimming removed 2 bases from V and 3 bases from J, with 13 bases in between.

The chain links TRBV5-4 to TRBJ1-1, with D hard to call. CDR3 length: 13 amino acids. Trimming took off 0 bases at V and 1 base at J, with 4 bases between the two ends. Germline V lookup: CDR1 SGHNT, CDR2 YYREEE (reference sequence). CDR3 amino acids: CASSLGSNTEAFF. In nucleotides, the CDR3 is TGTGCCAGCAGCTTGGGCTCGAACACTGAAGCTTTCTTT.